The 11 T cell receptor beta chains below come from one sample, sequenced in a study of T cell responses to AZD1222 COVID-19 vaccine. Profiled with immunoSEQ multiplex PCR; TCRdb holds only in-frame clones, not every one. The sample contains tens of thousands of clones, roughly nine tenths of which appear only once. The specimen was peripheral blood, collected on day 0 of AZD1222 vaccination. The receptors were sampled from an adult in good health.

This chain uses TRBV27 with TRBJ1-5, with a tentative D call TRBD1 (5 bases). CDR3 size: 13 residues. Looked up from germline, CDR1 is MNHEY and CDR2 is SMNVEV (reference sequence). Trimming left V 5 bases short and J 5 bases short, with 10 bases between. The DNA of the CDR3 is TGTGCCAGCAGTCATAGGGGTCATCAGCCCCAGCATTTT. This codes for CASSHRGHQPQHF.

CDR3 coding DNA: TGTGCCAGCAGCTCATCCCTGGGCCCGTACGAGCAGTACTTC. Amino acids: CASSSSLGPYEQYF. The V gene is TRBV27, the J gene TRBJ2-7, with D unclear. The CDR3 spans 14 residues. V shed 6 bases and J shed 4 bases, with 16 bases lying between them. Germline V CDR1 and CDR2: MNHEY, SMNVEV (reference sequence).

This clone showed up just once. The rearrangement links TRBV4-3 to TRBJ1-2; possible D gene TRBD1, 6 bases. Germline assignment: CDR1 LGHNA and CDR2 YSLEER. This CDR3 has 15 amino acids. Trimming took off 1 base at V and 7 bases at J, with 16 bases between the two ends. As DNA, the CDR3 is TGCGCCAGCAGCCAAGTGGGAGGGGGGCACGGTGGCTACACCTTC. It is translated as CASSQVGGGHGGYTF.

V usage is TRBV3-1 (or the pseudogene TRBV3-2) and J usage is TRBJ2-3; possible D gene TRBD2, 7 bases. With 0 bases removed from V and 2 bases from J, the gap between germline ends came to 12 bases. The V gene's germline CDR1 is LGHDT and CDR2 YNNKEL (reference sequence). CDR3 length: 16 residues. The DNA for the CDR3 is TGTGCCAGCAGCCAAGAGGGGGGGGGCCTCACAGATACGCAGTATTTT. Translating it yields CASSQEGGGLTDTQYF.

This chain links TRBV6-5 with TRBJ1-2; 9 bases line up with TRBD1. Germline trimming cut 4 bases from V and 6 bases from J; bases unmatched to any gene: 12. Looked up from germline, CDR1 is MNHEY and CDR2 is SVGAGI. The CDR3 is made up of 16 amino acids. CDR3 amino acids: CASSSLLSTGGDGYTF. The CDR3 bases are TGTGCCAGCAGTTCCCTTTTAAGCACAGGGGGCGATGGCTACACCTTC.

The V call is TRBV9, the J call TRBJ2-3; possibly TRBD1 or TRBD2 for D (6 bases each). The CDR3 consists of 17 residues. Germline V gives CDR1 SGDLS, CDR2 YYNGEE. V was cut by 3 bases and J by 4 bases, with 21 bases left in between. The CDR3 sequence is CASSAPQQGGPPDTQYF. For the CDR3, the DNA is TGTGCCAGCAGCGCCCCCCAACAGGGAGGACCCCCAGATACGCAGTATTTT.

The chain combines TRBV7-9 with TRBJ2-7, with D perhaps TRBD1 (5 bases). With 5 bases removed from V and 2 bases from J, the gap between germline ends came to 7 bases. The CDR3 contains 12 residues. CDR1 is SEHNR and CDR2 is FQNEAQ in the germline V gene (reference sequence). CDR3 DNA: TGTGCCAGCAGCCAGGGTCCCTACGAGCAGTACTTC. Protein product: CASSQGPYEQYF.

This chain connects TRBV3-1 (or the pseudogene TRBV3-2) to TRBJ1-1; D remains unclear. CDR1 is LGHDT, CDR2 YNNKEL, per germline (reference sequence). The CDR3 runs to 13 residues. The V end was cut by 1 base, the J end by 4 bases, with 7 bases between. The DNA for the CDR3 is TGTGCCAGCAGCCAAGTAATGGCCACTGAAGCTTTCTTT. Translation: CASSQVMATEAFF.

This chain joins TRBV6-5 and TRBJ2-7, with D maybe TRBD1 (5 bases). CDR1 is MNHEY, CDR2 SVGAGI, per germline. This CDR3 has 13 residues. V lost 7 bases and J 6 bases, leaving 16 bases between the germline ends. The CDR3 region has the DNA TGTGCCAGCACCCCCCCAGGGTCGGGCGAGCAGTACTTC. Translating it yields CASTPPGSGEQYF.

The rearrangement joins TRBV9 to TRBJ2-5, with a possible D match to TRBD1 (5 bases). This CDR3 region has 16 residues. The V gene's germline CDR1 is SGDLS and CDR2 YYNGEE. Trimming pared 0 bases from V and 3 bases from J, leaving 15 bases between. CDR3 loop: CASSVGSTLQEETQYF. The CDR3 nucleotides read TGTGCCAGCAGCGTAGGGAGTACACTACAGGAAGAGACCCAGTACTTC.

This clone was seen more than once but under ten times. V usage is TRBV27 and J usage is TRBJ1-5; D remains unclear. The CDR3 spans 14 residues. Deletions cut 4 bases from V and 4 bases from J, with 11 bases between. Germline assignment: CDR1 MNHEY and CDR2 SMNVEV (reference sequence). CDR3: CASSSVDVNQPQHF. The CDR3 coding sequence is TGTGCCAGCAGTTCGGTGGATGTGAATCAGCCCCAGCATTTT.